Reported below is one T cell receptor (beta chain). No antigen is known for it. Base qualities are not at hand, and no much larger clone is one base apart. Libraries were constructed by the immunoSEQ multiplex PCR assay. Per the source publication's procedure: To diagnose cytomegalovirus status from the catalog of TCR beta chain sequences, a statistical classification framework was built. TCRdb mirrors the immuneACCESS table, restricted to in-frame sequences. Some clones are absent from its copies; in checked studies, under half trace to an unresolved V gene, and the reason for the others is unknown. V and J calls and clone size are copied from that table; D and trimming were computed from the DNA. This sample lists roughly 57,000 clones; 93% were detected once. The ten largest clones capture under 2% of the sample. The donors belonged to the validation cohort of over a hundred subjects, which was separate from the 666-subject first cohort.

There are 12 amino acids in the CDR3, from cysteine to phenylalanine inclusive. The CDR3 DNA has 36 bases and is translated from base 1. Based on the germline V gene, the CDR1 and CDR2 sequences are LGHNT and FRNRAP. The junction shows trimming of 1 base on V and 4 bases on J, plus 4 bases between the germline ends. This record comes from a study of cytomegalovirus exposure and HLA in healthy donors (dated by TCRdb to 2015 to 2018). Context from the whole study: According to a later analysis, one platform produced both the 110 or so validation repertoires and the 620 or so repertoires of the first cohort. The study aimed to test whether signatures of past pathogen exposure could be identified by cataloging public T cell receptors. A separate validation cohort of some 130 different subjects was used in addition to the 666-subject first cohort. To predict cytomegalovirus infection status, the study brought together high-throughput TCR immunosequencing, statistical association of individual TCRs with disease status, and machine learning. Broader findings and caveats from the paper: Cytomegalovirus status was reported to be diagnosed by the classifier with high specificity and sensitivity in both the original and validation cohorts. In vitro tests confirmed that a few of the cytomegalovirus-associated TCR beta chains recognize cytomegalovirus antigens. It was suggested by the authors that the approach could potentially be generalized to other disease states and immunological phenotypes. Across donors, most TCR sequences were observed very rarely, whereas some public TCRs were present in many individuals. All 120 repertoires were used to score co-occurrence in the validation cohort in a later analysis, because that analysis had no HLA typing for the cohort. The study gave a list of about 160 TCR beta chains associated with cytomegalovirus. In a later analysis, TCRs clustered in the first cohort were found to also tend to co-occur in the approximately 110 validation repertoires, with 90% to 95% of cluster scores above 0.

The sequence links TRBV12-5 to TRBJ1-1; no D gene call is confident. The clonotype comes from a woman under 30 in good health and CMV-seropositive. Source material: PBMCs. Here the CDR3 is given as CASGLDITEAFF. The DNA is TGTGCTAGTGGTTTGGACATCACTGAAGCTTTCTTT.